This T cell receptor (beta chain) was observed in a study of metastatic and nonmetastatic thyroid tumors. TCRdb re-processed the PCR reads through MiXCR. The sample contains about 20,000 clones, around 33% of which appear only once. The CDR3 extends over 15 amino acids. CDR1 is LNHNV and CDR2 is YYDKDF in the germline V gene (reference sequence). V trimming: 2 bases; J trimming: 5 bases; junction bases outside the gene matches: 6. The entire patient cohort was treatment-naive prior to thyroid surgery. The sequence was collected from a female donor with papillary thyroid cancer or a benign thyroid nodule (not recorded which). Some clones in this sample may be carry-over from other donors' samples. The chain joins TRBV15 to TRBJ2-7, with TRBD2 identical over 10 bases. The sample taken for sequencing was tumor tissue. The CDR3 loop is CATSRSLAGANEQYF. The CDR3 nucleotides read TGTGCCACCAGCAGATCTCTAGCGGGAGCGAACGAGCAGTACTTC. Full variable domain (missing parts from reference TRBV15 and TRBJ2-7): DAMVIQNPRYQVTQFGKPVTLSCSQTLNHNVMYWYQQKSSQAPKLLFHYYDKDFNNEADTPDNFQSRRPNTSFCFLDIRSPGLGDTAMYLCATSRSLAGANEQYFGPGTRLTVT.